This T cell receptor beta chain is from a study of early T cells in non-severe SARS-CoV-2 infection. One entry per CDR3 protein results from TCRdb running MiXCR on the 5' RACE reads. This table has approximately 70,000 distinct CDR3 sequences, around 13% appearing once. This clonotype was seen ten or more times. CDR1 is KGHDR, CDR2 SFDVKD, per germline. Trimming removed 4 bases from V and 6 bases from J, with 8 bases in between. The CDR3 consists of 12 residues. The sequence was collected from an adult who was a healthcare worker with PCR-confirmed SARS-CoV-2 infection or an uninfected control (not recorded which). This rearrangement joins TRBV24-1 to TRBJ1-1; D call uncertain. The sequencing input was whole blood. CDR3 DNA sequence: TGTGCCACCAGTGAAGCGCGGTCTGAAGCTTTCTTT. This codes for CATSEARSEAFF.